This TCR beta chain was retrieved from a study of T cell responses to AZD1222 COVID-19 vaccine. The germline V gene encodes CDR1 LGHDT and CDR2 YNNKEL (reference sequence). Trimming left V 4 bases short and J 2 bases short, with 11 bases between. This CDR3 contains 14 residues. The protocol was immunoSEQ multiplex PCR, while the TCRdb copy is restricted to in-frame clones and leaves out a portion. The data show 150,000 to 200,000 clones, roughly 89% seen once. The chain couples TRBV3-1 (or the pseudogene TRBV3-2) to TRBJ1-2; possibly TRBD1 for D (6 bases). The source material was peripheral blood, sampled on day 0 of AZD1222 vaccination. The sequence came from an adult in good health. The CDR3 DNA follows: TGTGCCAGCAGCCGCAGGACAGCCAACTATGGCTACACCTTC. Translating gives CASSRRTANYGYTF.